Below, 13 T cell receptor beta chains from the same sample are listed, as sequenced in a study of OX40 agonist ivuxolimab in advanced cancers. The protocol was immunoSEQ multiplex PCR, while the TCRdb copy is restricted to in-frame clones and leaves out a portion. The top ten hold around 0.31% of the sample, which has fewer than 200,000 clones, roughly 94% seen once. The sequencing here drew on CD4+ or CD8+ T cells sorted from blood, taken in a trial of the OX40 agonist ivuxolimab. These TCRs come from an adult with an advanced solid tumor such as melanoma, head and neck, liver or kidney cancer.

The chain is built from TRBV4-3 and TRBJ1-4; TRBD1 matches at 10 bases. The V gene end was trimmed by 4 bases and the J gene end by 1 base; junction bases not matched to a gene: 9. Germline CDR1 is LGHNA and CDR2 is YSLEER. The CDR3 consists of 18 residues. The chain's CDR3 is CASSPSETGGRTNEKLFF. DNA for the CDR3: TGCGCCAGCAGCCCCTCCGAGACAGGGGGCAGAACTAATGAAAAACTGTTTTTT.

The CDR3 is CASSYSKGPRGNEQFF. The CDR3 DNA follows: TGTGCCAGCAGTTACTCGAAAGGACCCCGAGGCAATGAGCAGTTCTTC. V gene TRBV6-6 combines with J gene TRBJ2-1; D not certain. The V end was cut by 0 bases, the J end by 6 bases, with 15 bases between. The CDR3 runs 16 residues. Per the germline V gene, CDR1 is MNHNY and CDR2 is SVGAGI (reference sequence).

This chain connects TRBV6-5 to TRBJ2-5, with 8 bases lining up with TRBD1. Germline CDR1 reads MNHEY; CDR2 reads SVGAGI. The CDR3 consists of 15 residues. Germline trimming cut 7 bases from V and 5 bases from J; bases unmatched to any gene: 12. The CDR3 is CASTPTTGARETQYF. The CDR3 coding sequence is TGTGCCAGCACTCCAACGACAGGGGCCCGGGAGACCCAGTACTTC.

This chain connects TRBV5-5 to TRBJ1-1; 7 positions match TRBD1. The CDR3 has 15 residues. Germline V gives CDR1 SGHKS, CDR2 YYEKEE (reference sequence). Germline trimming cut 4 bases from V and 3 bases from J; bases unmatched to any gene: 9. CDR3 in amino acids: CASSPYSTGDTEAFF. The CDR3 DNA reads as TGTGCCAGCAGCCCTTATTCCACAGGGGACACTGAAGCTTTCTTT.

The chain joins TRBV10-1 to TRBJ2-7; weak D call: TRBD1 (6 bases). Germline V lookup: CDR1 WNHNN, CDR2 SYGVQD (reference sequence). V lost 0 bases and J 2 bases, leaving 11 bases between the germline ends. The CDR3 has 15 amino acids. For the CDR3, the DNA is TGCGCCAGCAGTGAGTCGGGACATGGAACCTACGAGCAGTACTTC. It specifies CASSESGHGTYEQYF.

The rearrangement links TRBV5-5 to TRBJ2-2, with 7 bases that match TRBD2. Germline lookup yields CDR1 SGHKS and CDR2 YYEKEE (reference sequence). This CDR3 is 16 amino acids long. With 0 bases clipped from V and 1 base from J, the junction kept 3 bases outside the gene matches. CDR3 nucleotides: TGTGCCAGCAGCTTGGGAATAGCGGGGAACACCGGGGAGCTGTTTTTT. It specifies CASSLGIAGNTGELFF.

The chain couples TRBV11-2 to TRBJ2-7; 10 bases line up with TRBD2. V lost 0 bases to trimming and J lost 5 bases; unmatched junction nucleotides: 13. CDR1 is SGHAT and CDR2 is FQNNGV in the germline V gene. This CDR3 has 18 residues. CDR3 sequence (DNA): TGTGCCAGCAGCTTAGAGCCCCTTGCTAGCGGGGGAGGTAACGAGCAGTACTTC. The encoded protein is CASSLEPLASGGGNEQYF.

The chain links TRBV9 to TRBJ2-3, with D possibly called TRBD1 or TRBD2 (5 bases each). Per germline, CDR1 SGDLS and CDR2 YYNGEE. This CDR3 is built from 16 residues. V lost 7 bases and J lost 3, with 21 bases in between. The CDR3 DNA sequence: TGTGCCAGCGGAGATGGGAGTTCTCCAGGGACAGATACGCAGTATTTT. Translating gives CASGDGSSPGTDTQYF.

V and J are TRBV19 and TRBJ1-2; TRBD1 aligns across 7 bases. Germline V gene data show CDR1 as LNHDA and CDR2 as SQIVND (reference sequence). The CDR3 length is 14 residues. J gave up 2 bases and V 9 bases, and 9 bases lay outside the gene matches. The CDR3 bases are TGTGCCAGCAGGACAGGCCCTTCCAACTATGGCTACACCTTC. Amino acid sequence: CASRTGPSNYGYTF.

This chain joins TRBV18 and TRBJ2-3; 9 bases align to TRBD1. CDR3 size: 16 residues. The V and J ends lost 4 bases and 1 base, in that order; junction bases with no gene match: 6. Germline V gene lookup returns CDR1 KGHSH and CDR2 LQKENI. CDR3 coding DNA: TGTGCCAGCTCACTATTACAGGGGGCAGGCACAGATACGCAGTATTTT. Translated: CASSLLQGAGTDTQYF.

The chain has TRBV7-2 and TRBJ2-7; 10 bases match TRBD1. V lost 5 bases to trimming and J lost 2 bases; unmatched junction nucleotides: 6. The germline V gene encodes CDR1 SGHTA and CDR2 FQGNSA. This CDR3 is built from 15 residues. In nucleotides, the CDR3 is TGTGCCAGCAGCCGAGGGACAGGGGTTACCTACGAGCAGTACTTC. Translating it yields CASSRGTGVTYEQYF.

The CDR3 nucleotides are TGTGCCAGCAGCTTGTACCAGGCAAATAACTATGGCTACACCTTC. Translated: CASSLYQANNYGYTF. The chain recombines TRBV5-5 with TRBJ1-2; D remains unclear. Germline V lookup: CDR1 SGHKS, CDR2 YYEKEE (reference sequence). This CDR3 spans 15 amino acids. The V gene lost 1 base and the J gene lost 1 base, with 11 bases spanning the gap. Full variable domain (remainder filled in from reference TRBV5-5 and TRBJ1-2): DAGVTQSPTHLIKTRGQQVTLRCSPISGHKSVSWYQQVLGQGPQFIFQYYEKEERGRGNFPDRFSARQFPNYSSELNVNALLLGDSALYLCASSLYQANNYGYTFGSGTRLTVV.

This chain links TRBV6-4 with TRBJ1-2; TRBD1 aligns across 7 bases. The germline V gene encodes CDR1 MRHNA and CDR2 SNTAGT. CDR3 length equals 14 residues. Losses at the gene ends were 0 bases for V and 8 bases for J; bases not matched to a gene: 6. For the CDR3, the DNA is TGTGCCAGCAGTGACTCCGGACAGGTAGCCGGCTACACCTTC. Its translation: CASSDSGQVAGYTF.